This T cell receptor (beta chain) was retrieved from a study of cytomegalovirus exposure and HLA in healthy donors. Method: immunoSEQ multiplex PCR; TCRdb's copy keeps in-frame clones and lacks some. The table shows 150,000 to 200,000 clones, with roughly 83% occurring only once. Trimming pared 0 bases from V and 3 bases from J, leaving 11 bases between. Looked up from germline, CDR1 is LGHNA and CDR2 is YSLEER. The CDR3 runs to 15 residues. The TCR comes from a young man in good health and CMV-seropositive. The chain joins TRBV4-3 to TRBJ1-1, with D possibly matching TRBD1 (6 bases). Source material: PBMCs. DNA for the CDR3: TGCGCCAGCAGCCAAGAAGCCAGGGGCGACACTGAAGCTTTCTTT. Translation gives CASSQEARGDTEAFF.